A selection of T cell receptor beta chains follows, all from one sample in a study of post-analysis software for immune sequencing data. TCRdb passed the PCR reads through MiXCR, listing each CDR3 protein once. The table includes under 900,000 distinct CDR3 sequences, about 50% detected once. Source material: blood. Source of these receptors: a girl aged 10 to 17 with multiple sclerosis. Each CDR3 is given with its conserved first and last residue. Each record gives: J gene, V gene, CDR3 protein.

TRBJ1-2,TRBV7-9,CASSPGVADYGYTF
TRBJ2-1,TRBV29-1,CSYSGTSGTIEQFF
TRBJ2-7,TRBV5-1,CASSSGTWGAYEQYF
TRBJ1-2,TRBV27,CASSLFQGIGYTF
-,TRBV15,CPTRDRGDEQYF
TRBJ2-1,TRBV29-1,CSVSASGTSGRLSYNEQFF
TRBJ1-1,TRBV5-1,CASSWTGGGGTEAFF
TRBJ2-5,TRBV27,CASSLWYSPQKTQYF
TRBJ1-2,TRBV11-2,CASSLPTGPVGYTF
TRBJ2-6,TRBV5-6,CASSLARQFSNVLTF
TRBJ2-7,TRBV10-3,CAISARSGGTYEQYF
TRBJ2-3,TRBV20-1,CSATDTSTDTQYF
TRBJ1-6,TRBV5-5,CASSLTGPQSYNSPLHF
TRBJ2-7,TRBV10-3,CAISEGGGDGTYEQYF
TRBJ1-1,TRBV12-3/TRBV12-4,CASSLMGAAFF
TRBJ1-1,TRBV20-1,CSASPRQASRTEAFF
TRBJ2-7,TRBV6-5,CASSRGTSGGIYEQYF
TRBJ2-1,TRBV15,CATSRDRGGYNEQFF
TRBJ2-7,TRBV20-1,CSVSSGGGEQYF
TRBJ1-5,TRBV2,CASSDETGSNQPQHF
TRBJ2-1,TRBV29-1,CSVEGQGSYNEQFF
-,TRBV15,CATSLDREAYEQYF
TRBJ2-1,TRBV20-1,CSARSTGKEYEQFF
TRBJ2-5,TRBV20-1,CSASHRTPRETQYF
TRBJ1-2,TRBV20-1,CSAGEGQGSGYTF
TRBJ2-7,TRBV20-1,CSASTGTATYEQYF
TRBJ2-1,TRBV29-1,CSGGAGGWHEQFF
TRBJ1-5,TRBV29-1,CSVILTPGTSNQPQHF
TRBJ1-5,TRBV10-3,CAISESGGEGQPQHF
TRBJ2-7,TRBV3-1,CASSQVYGDYEQYF
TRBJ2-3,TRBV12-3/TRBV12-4,CASSPAGSLSADTQYF
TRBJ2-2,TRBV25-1,CASSGGLGLAITGELFF
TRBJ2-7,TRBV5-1,CASSGTGRSSYEQYF
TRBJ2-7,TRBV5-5,CASSLGIFSYEQYF
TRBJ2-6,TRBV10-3,CAVSPKAGSGANVLTF
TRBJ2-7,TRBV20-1,CSAKRDGAYEQYF
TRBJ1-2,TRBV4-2,CVSSQGGQGASGYTF
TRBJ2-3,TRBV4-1,CASSQDPGADTQYF
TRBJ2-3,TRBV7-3,CASSLNAQRSSTDTQYF
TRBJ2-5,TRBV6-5,CASRPTGSETQYF
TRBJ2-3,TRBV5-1,CASSGAQQYF
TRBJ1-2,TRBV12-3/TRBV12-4,CASSDQLGGSRKNYGYTF
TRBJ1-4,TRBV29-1,CSVARTGGEGEKLFF